The 14 T cell receptor beta chains below all came from one sample that was sequenced in a study of spatial heterogeneity in lung cancer. Study findings and constraints: Tumor mutation counts were tracked by expanded intratumoral alpha and beta TCR counts.

TCRdb re-analysed the 5' RACE reads in MiXCR, keeping a single row per CDR3 protein. Altogether about 13,000 distinct CDR3 sequences are present, under 4% being singletons, with the ten largest covering more than 6%. The antigens for these receptors are not known. The time point denotes: sample taken at primary tumor resection. The input for sequencing was lung tumor tissue, taken at surgery. The receptors here all came from a male donor with early-stage non-small cell lung cancer.

This clonotype is categorized as medium-sized. V gene TRBV2 combines with J gene TRBJ2-5; TRBD2 matches at 11 bases. CDR3 length: 14 residues. CDR1 is SNHLY, CDR2 FYNNEI, per germline. V was pared by 5 bases and J by 3 bases, with 2 bases of the junction left unmatched. Here the CDR3 reads CASSPGLAEETQYF. In nucleotides, the CDR3 is TGTGCCAGCAGTCCGGGACTAGCGGAAGAGACCCAGTACTTC.

The chain uses TRBV28 and TRBJ1-2; D is undetermined. Trimming cost V 6 bases and J 4 bases, with 12 bases left between them. CDR3 size: 13 residues. Per the germline V gene, CDR1 is MDHEN and CDR2 is SYDVKM. CDR3 DNA sequence: TGTGCCAGCAGCTCGACGACGGTCTATGGCTACACCTTC. Encoded protein: CASSSTTVYGYTF.

This clonotype was seen at least ten times. A much more abundant neighbour one base away suggests this may be a read error. The chain recombines TRBV12-3 or TRBV12-4 with TRBJ1-2; no clear D. The CDR3 is 14 amino acids. The CDR3 spells CASSSAPAGYGDTF. CDR3 nucleotide sequence: TGTGCCAGCAGTTCTGCCCCGGCAGGCTATGGCGACACCTTC.

This clonotype has at least ten counts. At one of its ends the junction is not consistent with the germline gene, which may arise from a read error. V is TRBV20-1 and J is TRBJ1-6; D gene unclear. From germline, CDR1 is DFQATT and CDR2 SNEGSKA (reference sequence). The CDR3 contains 14 residues. The DNA of the CDR3 is TGCAGTGCCAGAGGGTTTCGGAATAATTCACCCCTCCACTTT. Its translation is CSARGFRNNSPLHF.

This clonotype was counted ten times or more. The chain links TRBV20-1 to TRBJ2-2, with 16 nucleotides matching TRBD2. Germline V lookup: CDR1 DFQATT, CDR2 SNEGSKA (reference sequence). With 2 bases clipped from V and 2 bases from J, the junction kept 11 bases outside the gene matches. This CDR3 has 20 residues. CDR3 bases: TGCAGTGCTAGAACCGGGACTAGCGGGGGGGTCGGGAGAAACACCGGGGAGCTGTTTTTT. Translation gives CSARTGTSGGVGRNTGELFF.

This clonotype was counted ten times or more. The V and J genes are TRBV29-1 and TRBJ1-1; unclear D gene. Trimming took 3 bases from V and 12 from J, leaving 17 bases between them. The CDR3 consists of 12 residues. Looked up from germline, CDR1 is SQVTM and CDR2 is ANQGSEA. The CDR3 DNA is TGCAGCGTTGAGGCAAGAAACCCGCAGACTTTCTTT. Encoded protein: CSVEARNPQTFF.

This clonotype was detected ten times or more. V is TRBV7-3 and J is TRBJ1-2, with TRBD1 matching over 9 bases. Per germline, CDR1 SGHTA and CDR2 FQGTGA. Trimming cost V 5 bases and J 7 bases; bases outside gene matches: 5. This CDR3 has 13 residues. Here the CDR3 reads CASSTGTGSGYTF. In DNA, the CDR3 is TGTGCCAGCAGCACCGGGACAGGGTCTGGCTACACCTTC.

The table lists this clonotype with many counts. The V gene is TRBV20-1, the J gene TRBJ2-1; D is possibly TRBD1 (7 bases). CDR3 size: 12 residues. Between the trimmed V and J ends, which lost 2 bases and 9 bases, there was a span of 11 bases. Germline lookup yields CDR1 DFQATT and CDR2 SNEGSKA (reference sequence). CDR3 coding DNA: TGCAGTGCTAGATCTCAGGGGGGTGAGCAGTTCTTC. This encodes CSARSQGGEQFF.

This clonotype came up many times. The chain combines TRBV20-1 with TRBJ2-7, with D possibly matching TRBD2 (6 bases). The CDR3 sequence is 15 residues long. The V end lost 3 bases, the J end lost 4 bases, and 19 bases lay between the germline ends. CDR1 and CDR2 from the germline V gene are DFQATT and SNEGSKA (reference sequence). Written as DNA, the CDR3 is TGCAGTGCTAGCAGACCGGGACTTTTTTTTTACGAGCAGTACTTC. This encodes CSASRPGLFFYEQYF.

The chain is built from TRBV29-1 and TRBJ2-5; D ambiguous. CDR1 and CDR2 (germline): SQVTM, ANQGSEA. The CDR3 covers 14 residues. Trimming pared 2 bases from V and 1 base from J, leaving 11 bases between. This chain's CDR3 is CSVEWISIQETQYF. The CDR3 DNA reads TGCAGCGTTGAATGGATCAGTATCCAAGAGACCCAGTACTTC.

This clonotype was detected many times. The V and J genes are TRBV20-1 and TRBJ2-5; D might be TRBD1 (8 bases). This CDR3 has 15 residues. Germline V CDR1 and CDR2: DFQATT, SNEGSKA (reference sequence). The V end was cut by 2 bases, the J end by 10 bases, with 23 bases between. The CDR3 DNA reads as TGCAGTGCTAGACGGTCCTCGCAGGGGGCGGGGGACCAGTACTTC. As protein: CSARRSSQGAGDQYF.

This clonotype was counted at least ten times. The chain combines TRBV3-1 with TRBJ1-2; the D is unclear. Trimming shortened V by 4 bases and J by 4 bases, and 7 bases separated the two germline ends. Germline lookup yields CDR1 LGHDT and CDR2 YNNKEL (reference sequence). This CDR3 contains 12 residues. This CDR3 is CASSLSFYGYTF. CDR3 bases: TGTGCCAGCAGCCTCTCCTTCTATGGCTACACCTTC. The complete variable domain, with remaining parts taken from reference TRBV3-1 and TRBJ1-2, reads DTAVSQTPKYLVTQMGNDKSIKCEQNLGHDTMYWYKQDSKKFLKIMFSYNNKELIINETVPNRFSPKSPDKAHLNLHINSLELGDSAVYFCASSLSFYGYTFGSGTRLTVV.

This clonotype occurred many times. The chain is built from TRBV6-5 and TRBJ2-5; weak D call: TRBD1 (6 bases). V lost 0 bases and J 5 bases, leaving 16 bases between the germline ends. This CDR3 contains 16 residues. Germline lookup yields CDR1 MNHEY and CDR2 SVGAGI. The CDR3 region has the DNA TGTGCCAGCAGTTACTCGAGTCACAGGGTCTTCGAGACCCAGTACTTC. Translating gives CASSYSSHRVFETQYF.

This clonotype was counted at least ten times. The rearrangement uses TRBV12-3 or TRBV12-4 and TRBJ1-2; D may be TRBD1 (5 bases). The CDR3 runs 16 residues. Trimming left V 5 bases short and J 5 bases short, with 21 bases between. DNA of the CDR3: TGTGCCAGCAGTCCCCGACAGTCACCATACCTTTATGGCTACACCTTC. Protein: CASSPRQSPYLYGYTF.